This T cell receptor beta chain was retrieved from a study of Tregs in tolerant kidney transplant recipients. On the study more broadly: Recipients received nonmyeloablative bone marrow transplants from related graft donors, with transient mixed chimerism.

Profiled with immunoSEQ multiplex PCR; TCRdb holds only in-frame clones, not every one. Here the sample spans approximately 99,000 clones, nearly 90% being singletons. V shed 0 bases and J shed 5 bases, with 17 bases lying between them. Per germline, CDR1 SGHNT and CDR2 YYREEE (reference sequence). The CDR3 consists of 17 residues. The sample in question was CD4+ T cells from blood, obtained before the transplant. The chain couples TRBV5-4 to TRBJ2-2; possibly TRBD2 for D (6 bases). This receptor was taken from a human donor who received a combined kidney and bone marrow transplant. CDR3 in DNA: TGTGCCAGCAGCTTGGCCAAGGAGGGTCTAAGAACCGGGGAGCTGTTTTTT. Translated, it gives CASSLAKEGLRTGELFF.